Sequencing of this T cell receptor beta chain was carried out in a study of blood T cell repertoires in COVID-19. Across the study: In each case, the material was cDNA or gDNA derived from T cells, B-cell-depleted T cells, or PBMCs.

The assay was immunoSEQ multiplex PCR, and TCRdb's table has in-frame clones only and misses some. Here the sample spans tens of thousands of clones, about 87% being singletons. This CDR3 has 17 amino acids. V lost 3 bases to trimming and J lost 6 bases, with 21 bases between them. Looked up from germline, CDR1 is MNHEY and CDR2 is SMNVEV (reference sequence). Input material: peripheral blood. The TCR comes from a woman aged 55-70 years with COVID-19, enrolled during active disease. The chain links TRBV27 to TRBJ2-1, with D possibly TRBD1 on 6 matching bases. The CDR3 region is CASSFHPPTGQSNEQFF. CDR3 coding DNA: TGTGCCAGCAGTTTCCATCCCCCCACGGGACAAAGCAATGAGCAGTTCTTC.